Listed here are 14 T cell receptor beta chains from one sample, sequenced in a study of T cell changes during pregnancy in multiple sclerosis. Produced via immunoSEQ multiplex PCR; TCRdb's table is partial and in-frame only. The sample carries about 46,000 clones, 80% to 95% recorded once. Sequencing was performed on peripheral blood, taken in the third trimester of pregnancy. The receptor set was obtained from a female donor with multiple sclerosis, enrolled in a pregnancy study.

Only one count was recorded for this clone. This sequence joins TRBV7-2 and TRBJ2-7, with 14 bases identical to TRBD2. This CDR3 is built from 16 residues. J was trimmed by 5 bases and V by 6 bases; bases with no gene match: 9. Germline values: CDR1 SGHTA, CDR2 FQGNSA. Here the CDR3 reads CASRRTGTSGSNEQYF. In nucleotides, the CDR3 is TGTGCCAGCAGACGAACCGGGACTAGCGGGAGTAACGAGCAGTACTTC.

The V call is TRBV29-1, the J call TRBJ2-7; D possibly corresponds to TRBD2 (5 bases). The CDR3 covers 15 residues. The ends were cut back, 4 bases at V and 3 bases at J, with 19 bases in the middle. In germline, CDR1 is SQVTM, CDR2 ANQGSEA. The CDR3 nucleotides are TGCAGCGTTGCTGGGGAGTTCACCAAGTACTACGAGCAGTACTTC. Its translation is CSVAGEFTKYYEQYF.

The chain combines TRBV6-1 with TRBJ2-1; 10 bases are a match to TRBD2. This CDR3 comprises 15 residues. CDR1 is MNHNS and CDR2 is SASEGT in the germline V gene. With 3 bases clipped from V and 8 bases from J, the junction kept 7 bases outside the gene matches. The CDR3 bases are TGTGCCAGCAGTGACGCTAGCGGGAGAGGGGATGAGCAGTTCTTC. It is translated as CASSDASGRGDEQFF.

This chain joins TRBV7-2 and TRBJ2-7; 10 bases fit TRBD2. The J segment lost 0 bases and the V segment lost 1 base, leaving 6 bases of the junction unmatched. The CDR3 sequence is 17 residues long. From germline, CDR1 is SGHTA and CDR2 FQGNSA. The CDR3 sequence: CASSLGLAGANSYEQYF. The CDR3 region has the DNA TGTGCCAGCAGCTTAGGGCTAGCGGGAGCCAACTCCTACGAGCAGTACTTC.

The genes are TRBV7-2 and TRBJ2-7, with unresolved D. V lost 5 bases and J 6 bases, leaving 14 bases between the germline ends. The CDR3 contains 13 residues. Germline V gene lookup returns CDR1 SGHTA and CDR2 FQGNSA. CDR3 DNA sequence: TGTGCCAGCAGCAAGGAAGGAGCTGGCGAGCAGTACTTC. This gives the protein CASSKEGAGEQYF.

The J gene is TRBJ2-1, the V gene TRBV27, with D hard to call. The length of the CDR3 is 15 residues. V was cut by 6 bases and J by 0 bases, with 12 bases left in between. The germline V gene has CDR1 MNHEY and CDR2 SMNVEV (reference sequence). CDR3 coding DNA: TGTGCCAGCAGCCCTGAGAGGAGCTCCTACAATGAGCAGTTCTTC. As protein: CASSPERSSYNEQFF.

The chain joins TRBV6-1 to TRBJ1-5, with D unresolved. CDR1 is MNHNS, CDR2 SASEGT, per germline. The V end lost 6 bases, the J end lost 2 bases, and 11 bases lay between the germline ends. The CDR3 totals 14 residues. DNA of the CDR3: TGTGCCAGCAGCGGGGTAGGAGGCAATCAGCCCCAGCATTTT. Amino acid sequence: CASSGVGGNQPQHF.

This chain connects TRBV27 to TRBJ2-7; TRBD1 matches at 7 bases. The CDR3 length is 14 residues. The ends lost 6 bases at V and 2 bases at J; junction bases unmatched: 7. Per the germline V gene, CDR1 is MNHEY and CDR2 is SMNVEV (reference sequence). The CDR3 reads CASRGTAFTYEQYF. CDR3 nucleotide sequence: TGTGCCAGCAGGGGGACAGCGTTTACCTACGAGCAGTACTTC.

This clone appeared once. The DNA of the CDR3 is TGTGCCAGCAGCCCCGTCGAAGGAGACATTCAGTACTTC. It specifies CASSPVEGDIQYF. The chain combines TRBV7-9 with TRBJ2-4; D is unclear. Trimming took off 5 bases at V and 8 bases at J, with 13 bases between the two ends. CDR3 length: 13 residues. Germline V gene data show CDR1 as SEHNR and CDR2 as FQNEAQ (reference sequence).

This sequence joins TRBV15 and TRBJ1-1, with D possibly TRBD1 on 6 matching bases. The CDR3 runs 16 residues. Germline CDR1 is LNHNV and CDR2 is YYDKDF (reference sequence). Trimming left V 1 base short and J 4 bases short, with 16 bases between. The DNA for the CDR3 is TGTGCCACCAGCAGAGGAGATACAGGGCTTAGCACTGAAGCTTTCTTT. This sequence encodes CATSRGDTGLSTEAFF.

The rearrangement joins TRBV29-1 to TRBJ1-1; no clear D. This CDR3 contains 13 residues. Germline-derived CDR1 and CDR2 are SQVTM and ANQGSEA. Between the trimmed V and J ends, which lost 6 bases and 1 base, there was a span of 12 bases. CDR3 sequence: CSVTTGGNTEAFF. The CDR3 coding sequence is TGCAGCGTGACCACTGGAGGGAACACTGAAGCTTTCTTT. Together with reference TRBV29-1 and TRBJ1-1, the CDR3 gives the full variable domain: SAVISQKPSRDICQRGTSLTIQCQVDSQVTMMFWYRQQPGQSLTLIATANQGSEATYESGFVIDKFPISRPNLTFSTLTVSNMSPEDSSIYLCSVTTGGNTEAFFGQGTRLTVV.

The CDR3 DNA follows: TGCGCCAGCAGCCAAGATCTATCCAGCACAGATACGCAGTATTTT. It translates to CASSQDLSSTDTQYF. The V and J genes are TRBV4-3 and TRBJ2-3; D ambiguous. The V gene's germline CDR1 is LGHNA and CDR2 YSLEER. V dropped 0 bases and J dropped 0 bases, with 7 bases sitting between them. This CDR3 is 15 amino acids long.

V is TRBV6-4 and J is TRBJ2-3; 7 bases are shared with TRBD2. Germline CDR1 reads MRHNA; CDR2 reads SNTAGT. J lost 4 bases, V lost 2 bases, and 6 bases had no gene match. The CDR3 is made up of 15 amino acids. The CDR3 sequence is CASSDVGGEADTQYF. The CDR3 region has the DNA TGTGCCAGCAGTGACGTGGGAGGGGAGGCAGATACGCAGTATTTT.

This sequence joins TRBV28 and TRBJ2-5; TRBD2 agrees at 14 bases. The germline gives CDR1 MDHEN, CDR2 SYDVKM. V was clipped by 6 bases and J by 3 bases; unmatched bases: 3. This CDR3 comprises 15 residues. The CDR3 loop reads CASSTGLAGEETQYF. The CDR3 region has the DNA TGTGCCAGCAGCACGGGACTAGCGGGAGAAGAGACCCAGTACTTC.